This TCR beta chain is from a study of beta chain features in type 1 diabetes. Study conclusions and caveats: For type 1 diabetes patients, VDJ junctions showed fewer insertions and more deletions.

Isolated RNA was reverse transcribed in full, so expressed TCRB transcripts were sequenced. Clones were read by immunoSEQ multiplex PCR, and TCRdb kept only the in-frame ones, dropping some. The table has about 350,000 clones, around 19% seen once. CDR1 and CDR2 (germline): SQVTM, ANQGSEA. Trimming at V came to 7 bases and at J to 0 bases, leaving 5 bases not matched to a gene. CDR3 length: 13 amino acids. It was one heparinised blood draw, averaging about 116 mL, that each donor gave. Purities in excess of 95% were seen in all sorted populations. A remark on this clone: Its antigen is not identified.

The J gene is TRBJ2-7, the V gene TRBV29-1; 8 bases are a match to TRBD1. Source material: naive CD4+ T cells from blood. This receptor was identified in a young woman in good health. This CDR3 is CSATGGGSYEQYF. CDR3 DNA sequence: TGCAGCGCTACAGGGGGTGGCTCCTACGAGCAGTACTTC.